This TCR beta chain was recorded in a study of graft-versus-host responses after intestinal transplantation. About the research overall: Each recipient received anti-thymocyte globulin induction, then tacrolimus and steroids for 3 to 4 years.

General observations from the study: The highest levels of circulating GvH clones went along with early declines in HvG clones after transplant.

The repertoire was sequenced with immunoSEQ multiplex PCR; TCRdb's copy has only in-frame clones and lacks some. Of 96,000 or so clones in the sample, 80% to 95% were seen once. Trimming left V 0 bases short and J 2 bases short, with 4 bases between. The CDR3 runs 14 residues. Germline V gives CDR1 MNHEY, CDR2 SVGAGI. Note on this clone: Its target is not known.

The V call is TRBV6-5, the J call TRBJ2-2; no clear D. Sequences were derived from unstimulated CD4+ T cells sorted from spleen or lymph node cells, sampled before intestinal transplant. The TCR comes from a human donor who received an intestinal transplant. Written as DNA, the CDR3 is TGTGCCAGCAGTTACTCTCGTAACACCGGGGAGCTGTTTTTT. Protein sequence: CASSYSRNTGELFF.